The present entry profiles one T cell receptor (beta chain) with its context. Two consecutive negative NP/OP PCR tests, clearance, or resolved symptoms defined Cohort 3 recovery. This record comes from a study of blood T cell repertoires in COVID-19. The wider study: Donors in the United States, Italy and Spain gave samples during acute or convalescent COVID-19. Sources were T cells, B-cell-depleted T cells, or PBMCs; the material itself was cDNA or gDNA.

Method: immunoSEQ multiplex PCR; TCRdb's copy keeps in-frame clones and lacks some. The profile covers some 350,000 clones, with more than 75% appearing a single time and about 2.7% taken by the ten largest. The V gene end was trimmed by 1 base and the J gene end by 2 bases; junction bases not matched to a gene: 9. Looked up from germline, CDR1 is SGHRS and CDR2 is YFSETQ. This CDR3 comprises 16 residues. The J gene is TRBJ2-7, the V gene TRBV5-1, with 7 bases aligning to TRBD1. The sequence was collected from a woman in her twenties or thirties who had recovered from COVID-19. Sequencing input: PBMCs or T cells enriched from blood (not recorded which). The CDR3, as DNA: TGCGCCAGCAGCTTGACTTCGGCAGGGGGACCCTACGAGCAGTACTTC. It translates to CASSLTSAGGPYEQYF.